The 29 T cell receptor beta chains given below trace back to one sample, sequenced in a study of immune cell composition in non-small cell lung cancer. TCRdb keeps only in-frame clones here, not all; method: immunoSEQ multiplex PCR. The sample contains over 4,000 clones, 75% to 85% of which appear only once. Sequences were obtained from lung tumor tissue. The receptors were sampled from a human donor with non-small cell lung cancer.

Concerning this clone itself: The sample contains more than one DNA sequence encoding this CDR3. The V and J genes are TRBV28 and TRBJ2-7; 8 bases agree with TRBD2. The CDR3 has 14 residues. With 2 bases clipped from V and 7 bases from J, the junction kept 7 bases outside the gene matches. In germline, CDR1 is MDHEN, CDR2 SYDVKM. The CDR3, as DNA: TGTGCCAGCAGTTTAACCGGGGGGGCGCGAGAGCAGTACTTC. Translation: CASSLTGGAREQYF.

V is TRBV15 and J is TRBJ1-1; D may be TRBD1 (6 bases). The ends were cut back, 0 bases at V and 5 bases at J, with 13 bases in the middle. CDR3 length: 15 amino acids. Germline V gene sequence: CDR1 LNHNV, CDR2 YYDKDF (reference sequence). For the CDR3, the DNA is TGTGCCACCAGCAGAGAAGGGAGGGGGGGGACTGAAGCTTTCTTT. This encodes CATSREGRGGTEAFF.

This rearrangement joins TRBV11-3 to TRBJ2-2; possible D gene TRBD2, 5 bases. Germline CDR1 is SGHNT and CDR2 is YENEEA. The CDR3 covers 12 residues. Trimming took 3 bases from V and 7 from J, leaving 6 bases between them. The CDR3 sequence: CASSFRGGELFF. As DNA, the CDR3 is TGTGCCAGCAGCTTCCGGGGCGGGGAGCTGTTTTTT.

This chain uses TRBV5-4 with TRBJ2-2; TRBD1 matches at 9 bases. CDR1 is SGHNT, CDR2 YYREEE, per germline (reference sequence). CDR3 length: 14 residues. V shed 4 bases and J 7 bases; nucleotides not matched to a gene: 5. Written as DNA, the CDR3 is TGTGCCAGCAGCCCGGGACAGGGAGGCGGGGAGCTGTTTTTT. Translated: CASSPGQGGGELFF.

The chain couples TRBV6-5 to TRBJ1-6, with 7 bases lining up with TRBD1. The germline V gene has CDR1 MNHEY and CDR2 SVGAGI. The CDR3 sequence is 15 residues long. J was trimmed by 4 bases and V by 6 bases; bases with no gene match: 6. As DNA, the CDR3 is TGTGCCAGCAGCTTTCGGACAGGATATAATTCACCCCTCCACTTT. Translation gives CASSFRTGYNSPLHF.

The gene calls are TRBV7-9 and TRBJ2-2; D possibly corresponds to TRBD1 (5 bases). V was clipped by 2 bases and J by 4 bases, with 20 bases between them. CDR1 is SEHNR, CDR2 FQNEAQ, per germline (reference sequence). This CDR3 comprises 18 residues. The chain's CDR3 is CASSLSLGDQRVTGELFF. The CDR3 DNA reads TGTGCCAGCAGCTTAAGTCTAGGGGATCAACGGGTCACCGGGGAGCTGTTTTTT.

CDR3 coding DNA: TGTGCCAGCAGTTTATACGCGGCAGGGTCCTCATTAAACTATGGCTACACCTTC. The encoded protein is CASSLYAAGSSLNYGYTF. The V and J genes are TRBV28 and TRBJ1-2; the D gene is possibly TRBD1 (5 bases). The CDR3 sequence is 18 residues long. V lost 1 base, J lost 2 bases, and 20 bases lay in between. CDR1 is MDHEN and CDR2 is SYDVKM in the germline V gene.

V is TRBV12-5 and J is TRBJ1-4, with TRBD1 identical over 7 bases. The CDR3 length is 15 residues. The ends lost 7 bases at V and 2 bases at J; junction bases unmatched: 7. CDR1 and CDR2 (germline): LGHNT, FRNRAP. Written as DNA, the CDR3 is TGTGCTAGTGTTCCACAGGGGTTTACTAATGAAAAACTGTTTTTT. Amino acid sequence: CASVPQGFTNEKLFF.

V gene TRBV5-4 combines with J gene TRBJ2-1, with D tentatively TRBD2 (7 bases). CDR1 is SGHNT and CDR2 is YYREEE in the germline V gene (reference sequence). The CDR3 is 15 residues long. Trimming took 4 bases from V and 0 from J, leaving 11 bases between them. The DNA of the CDR3 is TGTGCCAGCAGCCTGCGGGGGCCCTCCTACAATGAGCAGTTCTTC. This sequence encodes CASSLRGPSYNEQFF.

This chain connects TRBV5-1 to TRBJ2-5; TRBD2 matches at 7 bases. The CDR3 is made up of 15 amino acids. Germline V gene data show CDR1 as SGHRS and CDR2 as YFSETQ. V was clipped by 2 bases and J by 1 base; unmatched bases: 5. The CDR3 region has the DNA TGCGCCAGCAGCTTAGGATCGGGGGGCCAAGAGACCCAGTACTTC. Translation: CASSLGSGGQETQYF.

This clone occurred a few times. This chain uses TRBV7-7 with TRBJ2-7; TRBD2 might be the D (5 bases). CDR1 SSHAT and CDR2 FNYEAQ come from the germline V gene (reference sequence). The V end lost 0 bases, the J end lost 2 bases, and 8 bases lay between the germline ends. The CDR3 extends over 14 amino acids. CDR3 amino acids: CASSLAGKPYEQYF. The DNA for the CDR3 is TGTGCCAGCAGCTTAGCCGGGAAACCCTACGAGCAGTACTTC. The full variable domain, in which reference TRBV7-7 and TRBJ2-7 provide the parts outside the CDR3, is GAGVSQSPRYKVTKRGQDVTLRCDPISSHATLYWYQQALGQGPEFLTYFNYEAQPDKSGLPSDRFSAERPEGSISTLTIQRTEQRDSAMYRCASSLAGKPYEQYFGPGTRLTVT.

This clone was detected once. The gene calls are TRBV18 and TRBJ1-3; the match to TRBD1 covers 8 bases. The V segment lost 2 bases and the J segment 0 bases; nucleotides outside the gene matches: 9. The CDR3 is 18 amino acids. Germline assignment: CDR1 KGHSH and CDR2 LQKENI. CDR3 bases: TGTGCCAGCTCACCAGGACAGGGCTCCTATTCCTCTGGAAACACCATATATTTT. Translation gives CASSPGQGSYSSGNTIYF.

This chain uses TRBV4-2 with TRBJ2-3; no reliable D call. The CDR3 has 16 residues. Trimming took off 1 base at V and 1 base at J, with 12 bases between the two ends. Germline-derived CDR1 and CDR2 are LGHNA and YNFKEQ. The DNA of the CDR3 is TGTGCCAGCAGCCAAGCCGGTGGCCAGGGCACAGATACGCAGTATTTT. This encodes CASSQAGGQGTDTQYF.

The chain carries TRBV9 and TRBJ2-5, with 8 bases matching TRBD2. The junction had 5 bases not matched to a gene; V was cut back by 0 bases and J by 1 base. The V gene's germline CDR1 is SGDLS and CDR2 YYNGEE. The CDR3 extends over 16 amino acids. CDR3 sequence (DNA): TGTGCCAGCAGCGTAGGGCGGGGGGCGATCCAAGAGACCCAGTACTTC. This translates into CASSVGRGAIQETQYF.

This sequence joins TRBV7-9 and TRBJ1-1, with TRBD1 as a possible D gene (5 bases). This CDR3 has 13 amino acids. The ends were cut back, 6 bases at V and 6 bases at J, with 14 bases in the middle. In germline, CDR1 is SEHNR, CDR2 FQNEAQ (reference sequence). The CDR3: CASSRRGNAEAFF. The CDR3 nucleotides are TGTGCCAGCAGTCGGAGGGGTAACGCTGAAGCTTTCTTT.

The chain couples TRBV4-2 to TRBJ1-2, with 8 bases aligning to TRBD1. The J segment lost 4 bases and the V segment lost 3 bases, leaving 7 bases of the junction unmatched. The V gene's germline CDR1 is LGHNA and CDR2 YNFKEQ. The CDR3 has 15 amino acids. In DNA, the CDR3 is TGTGCCAGCAGCCATGGACAGGGTTCGGGCTATGGCTACACCTTC. Its translation is CASSHGQGSGYGYTF.

This rearrangement joins TRBV9 to TRBJ2-7; TRBD2 is a possible D gene (6 bases). There are 14 residues in the CDR3. With 3 bases removed from V and 2 bases from J, the gap between germline ends came to 12 bases. Germline CDR1 SGDLS, CDR2 YYNGEE. The CDR3 spells CASSAGGETYEQYF. In nucleotides, the CDR3 is TGTGCCAGCAGCGCCGGGGGAGAAACCTACGAGCAGTACTTC.

The gene calls are TRBV9 and TRBJ1-5; TRBD1 might be the D (5 bases). Germline V lookup: CDR1 SGDLS, CDR2 YYNGEE. Between the trimmed V and J ends, which lost 4 bases and 3 bases, there was a span of 14 bases. This CDR3 is built from 15 residues. The CDR3 here is CASSPEGLTNQPQHF. The CDR3 coding sequence is TGTGCCAGCAGCCCCGAGGGACTGACCAATCAGCCCCAGCATTTT.

The V call is TRBV28, the J call TRBJ2-1; D is uncertain. V was shortened by 7 bases and J by 4 bases, with 11 bases between the two germline ends. In germline, CDR1 is MDHEN, CDR2 SYDVKM. The CDR3 is 13 residues long. The CDR3 DNA reads as TGTGCCAGCAATCCTTCCCATTACAATGAGCAGTTCTTC. It codes for CASNPSHYNEQFF.

The chain carries TRBV5-1 and TRBJ2-3, with D perhaps TRBD1 (7 bases). Germline lookup yields CDR1 SGHRS and CDR2 YFSETQ. The V gene lost 4 bases and the J gene lost 6 bases, with 15 bases spanning the gap. CDR3 length: 14 residues. In nucleotides, the CDR3 is TGCGCCAGCAGCACCTTGGCAGGGGGGGATACGCAGTATTTT. Translating gives CASSTLAGGDTQYF.

The chain joins TRBV18 to TRBJ2-3; the D gene is possibly TRBD2 (6 bases). The CDR3 spans 15 residues. V dropped 3 bases and J dropped 2 bases, with 12 bases sitting between them. Germline CDR1 reads KGHSH; CDR2 reads LQKENI. CDR3 region: CASSPPASATDTQYF. Here the CDR3 DNA reads TGTGCCAGCTCACCCCCCGCTAGCGCCACAGATACGCAGTATTTT.

This sequence joins TRBV5-1 and TRBJ2-1, with TRBD2 matching 9 bases. Germline V gene lookup returns CDR1 SGHRS and CDR2 YFSETQ. CDR3 length: 15 residues. The trim removed 0 bases at V and 4 bases at J, leaving 2 bases unmatched. The CDR3 spells CASSLATSGYNEQFF. The CDR3 DNA is TGCGCCAGCAGCTTGGCCACTAGCGGGTACAATGAGCAGTTCTTC. The entire variable domain, with the rest obtained from reference TRBV5-1 and TRBJ2-1, is as follows: KAGVTQTPRYLIKTRGQQVTLSCSPISGHRSVSWYQQTPGQGLQFLFEYFSETQRNKGNFPGRFSGRQFSNSRSEMNVSTLELGDSALYLCASSLATSGYNEQFFGPGTRLTVL.

This rearrangement joins TRBV5-6 to TRBJ1-2, with TRBD1 matching over 12 bases. The CDR3 has 15 residues. CDR1 is SGHDT, CDR2 YYEEEE, per germline. The ends lost 2 bases at V and 8 bases at J; junction bases unmatched: 7. CDR3 DNA: TGTGCCAGCAGCTTACCGGGACAGGGGGCCGGGGGCTACACCTTC. Amino acids: CASSLPGQGAGGYTF.

The chain employs TRBV29-1 and TRBJ2-3; 7 bases match TRBD2. Germline V CDR1 and CDR2: SQVTM, ANQGSEA. The V gene end was trimmed by 3 bases and the J gene end by 3 bases; junction bases not matched to a gene: 3. This CDR3 contains 13 residues. CDR3 DNA: TGCAGCGTTGAGACGGGGGGAACAGATACGCAGTATTTT. It translates to CSVETGGTDTQYF.

This clone showed up just a few times. The CDR3 here is CASSPASRTGETQYF. CDR3 nucleotides: TGCGCCAGCAGCCCAGCAAGCCGGACAGGAGAGACCCAGTACTTC. This sequence joins TRBV4-1 and TRBJ2-5; 7 bases fit TRBD1. The trim removed 4 bases at V and 4 bases at J, leaving 9 bases unmatched. The CDR3 extends over 15 amino acids. From germline, CDR1 is MGHRA and CDR2 YSYEKL.

This chain connects TRBV9 to TRBJ1-1; TRBD1 might be the D (6 bases). This CDR3 spans 14 amino acids. Trimming left V 0 bases short and J 4 bases short, with 10 bases between. Germline assignment: CDR1 SGDLS and CDR2 YYNGEE. The CDR3 DNA is TGTGCCAGCAGCGTAGGATGGGGGGCCACTGAAGCTTTCTTT. Residues: CASSVGWGATEAFF.

The chain joins TRBV27 to TRBJ1-1, with D perhaps TRBD1 (5 bases). Germline lookup yields CDR1 MNHEY and CDR2 SMNVEV (reference sequence). The CDR3 spans 14 residues. Trimming removed 2 bases at V and 4 bases at J, with 11 bases between. The CDR3 is CASSLTGGSTEAFF. As DNA, the CDR3 is TGTGCCAGCAGTTTAACAGGAGGGAGCACTGAAGCTTTCTTT.

This sequence joins TRBV5-5 and TRBJ2-7, with D unclear. Germline assignment: CDR1 SGHKS and CDR2 YYEKEE (reference sequence). The CDR3 has 14 amino acids. With 0 bases removed from V and 0 bases from J, the gap between germline ends came to 7 bases. The CDR3 nucleotides are TGTGCCAGCAGCTTGGCCCGAAGCTCCTACGAGCAGTACTTC. This encodes CASSLARSSYEQYF.

The chain carries TRBV4-1 and TRBJ2-3; D ambiguous. Trimming pared 4 bases from V and 2 bases from J, leaving 10 bases between. Germline-derived CDR1 and CDR2 are MGHRA and YSYEKL. The CDR3 covers 14 residues. This CDR3 is CASSLGLVTDTQYF. CDR3 sequence (DNA): TGCGCCAGCAGCCTCGGGCTCGTCACAGATACGCAGTATTTT.